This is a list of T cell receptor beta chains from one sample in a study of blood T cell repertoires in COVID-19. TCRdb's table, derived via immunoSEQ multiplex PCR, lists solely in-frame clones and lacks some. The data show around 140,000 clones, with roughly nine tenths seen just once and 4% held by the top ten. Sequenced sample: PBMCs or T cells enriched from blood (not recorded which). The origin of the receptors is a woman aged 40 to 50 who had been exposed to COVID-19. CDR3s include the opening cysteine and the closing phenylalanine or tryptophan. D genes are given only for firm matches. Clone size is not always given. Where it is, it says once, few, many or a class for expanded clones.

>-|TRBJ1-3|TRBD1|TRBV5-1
CASSFDRGDTIYF
TGCGCCAGCAGCTTTGACAGGGGGGACACCATATATTTT
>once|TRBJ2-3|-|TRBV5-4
CASSLLVQPSTDTQYF
TGTGCCAGCAGCTTGTTGGTACAGCCAAGCACAGATACGCAGTATTTT
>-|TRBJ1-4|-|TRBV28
CASSPASRAEKLFF
TGTGCCAGCAGCCCGGCCTCAAGAGCGGAAAAACTGTTTTTT
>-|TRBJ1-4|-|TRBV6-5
CASRRQDNEKLFF
TGTGCCAGCAGACGACAAGATAATGAAAAACTGTTTTTT
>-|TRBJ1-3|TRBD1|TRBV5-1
CAIPGQGSGNTIYF
TGCGCCATCCCGGGACAGGGCTCTGGAAACACCATATATTTT
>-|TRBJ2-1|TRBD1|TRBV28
CASSRYSPGQGAYNEQFF
TGTGCCAGCAGTCGCTACTCTCCGGGACAGGGTGCCTACAATGAGCAGTTCTTC
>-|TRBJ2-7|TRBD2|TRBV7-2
CASSLGISSGSRRYF
TGTGCCAGCAGCTTAGGAATCAGTAGCGGGAGTCGGCGGTACTTC
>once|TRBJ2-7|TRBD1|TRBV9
CASSLTGEHEQYF
TGTGCCAGCAGCCTTACAGGGGAACACGAGCAGTACTTC
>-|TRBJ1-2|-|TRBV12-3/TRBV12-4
CASGAKNYGYTF
TGTGCCAGCGGAGCAAAGAACTATGGCTACACCTTC
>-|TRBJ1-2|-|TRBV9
CASSVASFRVGGYTF
TGTGCCAGCAGCGTAGCTTCGTTCAGGGTGGGAGGCTACACCTTC
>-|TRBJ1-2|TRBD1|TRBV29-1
CSVRWTGNYGYTF
TGCAGCGTCCGATGGACAGGCAACTATGGCTACACCTTC
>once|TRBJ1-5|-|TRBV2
CASSMDSVGQPQHF
TGTGCCAGCAGTATGGACAGCGTAGGGCAGCCCCAGCATTTT
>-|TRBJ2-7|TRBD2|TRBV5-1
CASSLRISLAGGGEQYF
TGCGCCAGCAGCTTGCGGATTTCTCTAGCGGGAGGAGGTGAGCAGTACTTC
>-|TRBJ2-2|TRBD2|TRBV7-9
CASSPWAGVDTGELFF
TGTGCCAGCAGCCCCTGGGCGGGAGTGGACACCGGGGAGCTGTTTTTT
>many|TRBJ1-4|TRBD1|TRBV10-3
CAISEGTGVGEKLFF
TGTGCCATCAGTGAGGGGACAGGGGTAGGTGAAAAACTGTTTTTT
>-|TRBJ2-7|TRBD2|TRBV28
CASSSPGLAGGYGREQYF
TGTGCCAGCAGTTCCCCGGGACTAGCGGGAGGGTACGGACGCGAGCAGTACTTC
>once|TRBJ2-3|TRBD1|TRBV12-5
CASAKGDRQGRETQYF
TGTGCTAGTGCGAAAGGGGACCGACAGGGGAGAGAGACGCAGTATTTT
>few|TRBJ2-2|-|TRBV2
CASKGLVNTGELFF
TGTGCCAGCAAGGGACTTGTAAACACCGGGGAGCTGTTTTTT
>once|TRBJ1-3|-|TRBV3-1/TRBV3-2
CASSLELSPNTIYF
TGTGCCAGCAGCTTAGAACTTTCTCCGAACACCATATATTTT
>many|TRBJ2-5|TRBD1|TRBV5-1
CASSSDRWKTQYF
TGCGCCAGCAGCTCGGACAGGTGGAAGACCCAGTACTTC
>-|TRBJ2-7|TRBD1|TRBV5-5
CASSWNRDRASYEQYF
TGTGCCAGCAGCTGGAACCGGGACAGGGCTTCCTACGAGCAGTACTTC
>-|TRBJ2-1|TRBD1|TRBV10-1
CASTRDRGAYNEQFF
TGCGCCAGCACTAGGGACAGGGGAGCCTACAATGAGCAGTTCTTC
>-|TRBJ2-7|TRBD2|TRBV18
CASSPPGGREQYF
TGTGCCAGCTCACCACCGGGAGGGCGCGAGCAGTACTTC
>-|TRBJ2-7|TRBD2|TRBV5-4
CASSLGAGEAYEQYF
TGTGCCAGCAGCTTGGGGGCGGGGGAAGCCTACGAGCAGTACTTC
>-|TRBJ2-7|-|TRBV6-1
CASSEVRSYEQYF
TGTGCCAGCAGTGAAGTCAGATCCTACGAGCAGTACTTC
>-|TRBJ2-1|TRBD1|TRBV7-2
CASSPQTGYYNEQFF
TGTGCCAGCAGCCCTCAGACAGGGTACTACAATGAGCAGTTCTTC
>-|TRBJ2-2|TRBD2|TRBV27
CASSPSSGWGELFF
TGTGCCAGCAGTCCTTCTAGCGGGTGGGGGGAGCTGTTTTTT
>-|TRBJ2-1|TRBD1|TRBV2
CASSWDSNEQFF
TGTGCCAGCAGTTGGGACAGTAATGAGCAGTTCTTC
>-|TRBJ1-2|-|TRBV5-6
CASSFFGRGLGGYGYTF
TGTGCCAGCAGCTTTTTTGGACGGGGACTAGGAGGCTATGGCTACACCTTC
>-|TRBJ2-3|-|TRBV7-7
CASSLSAQGTDTQYF
TGTGCCAGCAGCCTTAGCGCCCAAGGCACAGATACGCAGTATTTT
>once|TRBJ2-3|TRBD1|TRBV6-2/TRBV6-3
CASSSDRVADTQYF
TGTGCCAGCAGTTCAGACAGGGTGGCAGATACGCAGTATTTT
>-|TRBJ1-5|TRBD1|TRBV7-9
CASSFNTGVGIQPQHF
TGTGCCAGCAGCTTTAATACAGGGGTGGGAATTCAGCCCCAGCATTTT
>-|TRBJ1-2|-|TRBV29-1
CSVEGPNYGYTF
TGCAGCGTTGAGGGGCCTAACTATGGCTACACCTTC
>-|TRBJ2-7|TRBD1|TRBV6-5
CASSRDRVAYEQYF
TGTGCCAGCAGCCGGGACAGGGTGGCCTACGAGCAGTACTTC
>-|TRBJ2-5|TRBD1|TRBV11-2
CASSSHPQGDGETQYF
TGTGCCAGCAGCTCGCACCCTCAGGGGGACGGAGAGACCCAGTACTTC
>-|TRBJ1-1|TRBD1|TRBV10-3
CAISDRAQGAPEAFF
TGTGCCATCAGTGATAGGGCCCAGGGGGCCCCTGAAGCTTTCTTT
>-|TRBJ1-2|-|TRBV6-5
CASNRREGMSYGYTF
TGTGCCAGCAACCGGCGGGAGGGCATGAGCTATGGCTACACCTTC
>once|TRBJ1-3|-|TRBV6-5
CASSTTGPGNTIYF
TGTGCCAGCAGTACAACAGGGCCTGGAAACACCATATATTTT
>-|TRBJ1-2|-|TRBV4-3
CASSPFRGEGYTF
TGCGCCAGCAGCCCCTTCCGGGGGGAAGGCTACACCTTC
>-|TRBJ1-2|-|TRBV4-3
CASSQGSQGLGYGYTF
TGCGCCAGCAGCCAAGGGAGTCAGGGCCTCGGCTATGGCTACACCTTC
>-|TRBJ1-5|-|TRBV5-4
CASTSMGENQPQHF
TGTGCCAGCACCTCGATGGGCGAAAATCAGCCCCAGCATTTT